These 20 T cell receptor beta chains were sequenced from one sample in a study of molecular identifiers for immune sequencing clone quantification. TCRdb reprocessed the PCR reads with MiXCR, giving one entry per CDR3 protein. Here the sample spans over 550,000 distinct CDR3 sequences, around 25% being singletons. The sequencing sample was made of naive CD8+ T cells from blood, with Jurkat cell RNA spiked in. Regarding subset: FACS-sorted CD8+CD4-CCR7+CD45RA+ naive T cells. These receptors were obtained from a human donor in good health. Some libraries in this study had Jurkat cell RNA spiked in.

This clonotype occurred a few times. V and J are TRBV6-2 or TRBV6-3 and TRBJ2-3, with 8 bases fitting TRBD2. Germline CDR1 and CDR2: MNHEY and SVGEGT. The CDR3 extends over 17 amino acids. J gave up 1 base and V 6 bases, and 12 bases lay outside the gene matches. The CDR3 region is CASSQWIMREGTDTQYF. CDR3 bases: TGTGCCAGCAGCCAGTGGATTATGCGGGAGGGCACAGATACGCAGTATTTT.

This clonotype was counted only a few times. J is TRBJ1-5 and V is TRBV19; D is perhaps TRBD1 (5 bases). Germline V gene sequence: CDR1 LNHDA, CDR2 SQIVND (reference sequence). Trimming took 6 bases from V and 0 from J, leaving 15 bases between them. The CDR3 sequence is 16 residues long. Here the CDR3 DNA reads TGTGCCAGTAGGTTTGGGACGGATTATAGCAATCAGCCCCAGCATTTT. It yields the protein CASRFGTDYSNQPQHF.

This clonotype showed up just a few times. This rearrangement joins TRBV28 to TRBJ1-5; no reliable D call. The V end lost 6 bases, the J end lost 0 bases, and 21 bases lay between the germline ends. The CDR3 runs 18 residues. Germline CDR1 MDHEN, CDR2 SYDVKM. The CDR3 loop reads CASSPFWQTLYSNQPQHF. The DNA of the CDR3 is TGTGCCAGCAGCCCCTTCTGGCAGACCCTTTATAGCAATCAGCCCCAGCATTTT.

At least ten counts were recorded for this clonotype. The chain combines TRBV20-1 with TRBJ2-7; D unresolved. The germline CDR1 and CDR2 sequences are DFQATT and SNEGSKA (reference sequence). The CDR3 loop spans 13 amino acids. Trimming stripped 3 bases from V and 5 bases from J, with 14 bases between. The CDR3 coding sequence is TGCAGTGCTAGTCGCAGTCGTTTCGACGAGCAGTACTTC. Translating it yields CSASRSRFDEQYF.

Notes on this clonotype: One base away lies a much larger clone, so this may be a sequencing read error. The chain employs TRBV7-6 and TRBJ2-2; 8 nucleotides match TRBD2. The junction had 8 bases not matched to a gene; V was cut back by 4 bases and J by 4 bases. This CDR3 region has 16 residues. From germline, CDR1 is SGHVS and CDR2 FNYEAQ. The CDR3 loop reads CASSSAGGRITGELFF. DNA for the CDR3: TGTGCCAGCAGCTCCGCGGGGGGCCGTATCACCGGGGAGCTGTTTTTT.

This clonotype was found a few times. The gene calls are TRBV11-2 and TRBJ2-5, with 10 bases identical to TRBD2. J was trimmed by 4 bases and V by 7 bases; bases with no gene match: 3. CDR3 size: 13 residues. Looked up from germline, CDR1 is SGHAT and CDR2 is FQNNGV. CDR3 nucleotides: TGTGCCAGCACCTCTAGCGGGGGAGAGACCCAGTACTTC. Its translation is CASTSSGGETQYF.

The chain links TRBV15 to TRBJ2-5; D ambiguous. CDR1 and CDR2 from the germline V gene are LNHNV and YYDKDF (reference sequence). The length of the CDR3 is 14 residues. V lost 5 bases to trimming and J lost 1 base, with 11 bases between them. The CDR3 region is CATSSLGSQETQYF. CDR3 DNA: TGTGCCACCAGCTCCCTGGGTAGCCAAGAGACCCAGTACTTC.

Regarding this clonotype: This may stem from a read error, because a much larger clone lies one nucleotide away. V and J are TRBV27 and TRBJ1-1, with no clear D. This CDR3 is 14 amino acids long. CDR1 is MNHEY, CDR2 SMNVEV, per germline (reference sequence). CDR3 amino acids: CASSLVQTVTDAFF. Here the CDR3 DNA reads TGTGCCAGCAGTTTAGTGCAGACGGTCACTGACGCTTTCTTT.

This rearrangement joins TRBV5-4 to TRBJ1-1; D gene uncertain. The germline gives CDR1 SGHNT, CDR2 YYREEE (reference sequence). The CDR3 spans 13 residues. Trimming left V 0 bases short and J 7 bases short, with 10 bases between. The CDR3 DNA is TGTGCCAGCAGCTTGGACCGGGGAAATGAAGCTTTCTTT. Protein sequence: CASSLDRGNEAFF.

This clonotype was counted a few times. The chain is built from TRBV9 and TRBJ2-7, with a weak D call TRBD1 (6 bases). The germline V and J ends were trimmed by 3 bases and 4 bases, with 14 bases remaining between them. The CDR3 sequence is 14 residues long. CDR1 SGDLS and CDR2 YYNGEE come from the germline V gene. The CDR3 loop is CASSEQGVGYEQYF. CDR3 coding DNA: TGTGCCAGCAGCGAACAGGGAGTAGGGTACGAGCAGTACTTC.

This clonotype was recorded many times. The gene calls are TRBV30 and TRBJ2-1; 10 bases match TRBD2. The CDR3 consists of 16 residues. Looked up from germline, CDR1 is GTSNPN and CDR2 is SVGIG (reference sequence). The J segment lost 9 bases and the V segment lost 0 bases, leaving 11 bases of the junction unmatched. CDR3 sequence: CAWSVAGGPVWGEQFF. In DNA form, the CDR3 reads TGTGCCTGGAGTGTAGCGGGGGGGCCTGTTTGGGGTGAGCAGTTCTTC.

A remark on this clonotype: A much larger clone differs from this one at a single base, so this may be a read error. The V call is TRBV27, the J call TRBJ2-7; 8 positions agree with TRBD1. Germline CDR1 is MNHEY and CDR2 is SMNVEV (reference sequence). The CDR3 spans 14 residues. V trimming: 8 bases; J trimming: 3 bases; junction bases outside the gene matches: 9. The CDR3 DNA reads TGTGCCAGCCGCCATGGACAGGGACTCTACGAGCAGTACTTC. Translated: CASRHGQGLYEQYF.

This clonotype was picked up many times. The rearrangement joins TRBV15 to TRBJ2-3, with no clear D. This CDR3 contains 13 residues. V was pared by 4 bases and J by 0 bases, with 5 bases between. The germline CDR1 and CDR2 sequences are LNHNV and YYDKDF (reference sequence). The chain's CDR3 is CATSKESTDTQYF. The CDR3 bases are TGTGCCACCAGCAAGGAGAGCACAGATACGCAGTATTTT.

This clonotype occurred many times. In DNA, the CDR3 is TGTGCCAGCAGCTTAGCCCAAATGCTCTCTGGAAACACCATATATTTT. This encodes CASSLAQMLSGNTIYF. The V call is TRBV7-9, the J call TRBJ1-3, with D unclear. This CDR3 has 16 residues. V was pared by 0 bases and J by 0 bases, with 9 bases between. Looked up from germline, CDR1 is SEHNR and CDR2 is FQNEAQ (reference sequence). Filled out from reference TRBV7-9 and TRBJ1-3, the complete variable domain reads DTGVSQNPRHKITKRGQNVTFRCDPISEHNRLYWYRQTLGQGPEFLTYFQNEAQLEKSRLLSDRFSAERPKGSFSTLEIQRTEQGDSAMYLCASSLAQMLSGNTIYFGEGSWLTVV.

A remark on this clonotype: At one end, the junction sequence differs from germline, possibly due to a read error. V is TRBV27 and J is TRBJ1-1; D is ambiguous. CDR1 and CDR2 (germline): MNHEY, SMNVEV (reference sequence). The CDR3 covers 12 residues. The CDR3 DNA sequence: TGTGCCCGCAGTTTAAAGGGATCCGCAGCTTTCTTT. Residues: CARSLKGSAAFF.

The chain is built from TRBV11-1 and TRBJ2-7; a possible D gene is TRBD2 (5 bases). Germline CDR1 and CDR2: SGHAT and FQDESV (reference sequence). There are 14 residues in the CDR3. Trimming cost V 4 bases and J 0 bases, with 10 bases left between them. CDR3 in amino acids: CASSWLGSSYEQYF. CDR3 coding DNA: TGTGCCAGCAGCTGGCTTGGGAGCTCCTACGAGCAGTACTTC.

This clonotype has just a few counts. The chain joins TRBV5-1 to TRBJ2-2; D gene ambiguous. Trimming removed 4 bases from V and 3 bases from J, with 7 bases in between. This CDR3 has 13 amino acids. The germline gives CDR1 SGHRS, CDR2 YFSETQ. The CDR3 coding sequence is TGCGCCAGCAGCCCCCCGGACACCGGGGAGCTGTTTTTT. This translates into CASSPPDTGELFF.

This sequence joins TRBV12-3 or TRBV12-4 and TRBJ1-1; 8 bases fit TRBD1. J lost 3 bases, V lost 1 base, and 4 bases had no gene match. The CDR3 runs 15 residues. CDR3 sequence: CASSLGAGGHTEAFF. The CDR3 bases are TGTGCCAGCAGTTTAGGGGCAGGGGGCCACACTGAAGCTTTCTTT.

As for this clonotype: With a much larger clone just one base away, this may be a read error. V and J are TRBV27 and TRBJ2-7, with D perhaps matching TRBD2 (5 bases). CDR3 size: 13 residues. Germline V gene sequence: CDR1 MNHEY, CDR2 SMNVEV (reference sequence). With 3 bases removed from V and 6 bases from J, the gap between germline ends came to 12 bases. Here the CDR3 DNA reads TGTGCCAGCAGTTTTGCCGGGAACTTCGAGCAGTACTTC. This sequence encodes CASSFAGNFEQYF.

As for this clonotype: A single base separates this from a much larger clone, so it may be a read error. The J gene is TRBJ2-2, the V gene TRBV10-3; perhaps TRBD2 as D (6 bases). Looked up from germline, CDR1 is ENHRY and CDR2 is SYGVKD. This CDR3 is 13 amino acids long. CDR3 in amino acids: CAISESNSGGLFF. The CDR3 region has the DNA TGTGCCATCAGTGAGTCGAACTCCGGGGGGCTGTTTTTT.